The 9 T cell receptor beta chains given below trace back to one sample, sequenced in a study of vaccination effects on CD4 cells after COVID-19. The repertoire was sequenced with immunoSEQ multiplex PCR; TCRdb's copy has only in-frame clones and lacks some. The sample carries tens of thousands of clones, around 70% recorded once. No cognate antigen is known for these TCRs. With the ViraFEST assay, the study expanded antigen-specific CD4+ T cells using viral peptide pools, then sequenced them. Culture proceeded for approximately 10 days, and CD4+ T cells were then isolated. None of these healthy vaccinees had been infected with SARS-CoV-2 before vaccination. The material sequenced was CD4+ T cells from PBMCs cultured with SARS-CoV-2 spike peptides, taken before COVID-19 vaccination. The source is a human donor who received a COVID-19 vaccine.

The J gene is TRBJ2-1, the V gene TRBV19; maybe TRBD2 (6 bases). V was pared by 3 bases and J by 6 bases, with 15 bases between. The CDR3 consists of 15 residues. Looked up from germline, CDR1 is LNHDA and CDR2 is SQIVND (reference sequence). The CDR3 nucleotides are TGTGCCAGTAGTATGGGGACGGGAGTTCTCAATGAGCAGTTCTTC. As protein: CASSMGTGVLNEQFF.

The chain recombines TRBV7-2 with TRBJ1-5; D is possibly TRBD1 (6 bases). The CDR3 length is 17 residues. The ends were cut back, 1 base at V and 2 bases at J, with 15 bases in the middle. Germline loops: CDR1 SGHTA, CDR2 FQGNSA. The CDR3 DNA is TGTGCCAGCAGCTTAGTGGGCTGGGGGGCTGGCAATCAGCCCCAGCATTTT. Protein sequence: CASSLVGWGAGNQPQHF.

This clone was found a few times. CDR3: CASSEDRVYSGNTIYF. CDR3 coding DNA: TGTGCCAGCAGTGAGGACAGGGTCTACTCTGGAAACACCATATATTTT. The chain combines TRBV2 with TRBJ1-3; 8 positions match TRBD1. The germline V gene has CDR1 SNHLY and CDR2 FYNNEI. CDR3 length: 16 amino acids. The ends lost 3 bases at V and 0 bases at J; junction bases unmatched: 4. Looking up the rest from reference TRBV2 and TRBJ1-3 gives the full variable domain: EPEVTQTPSHQVTQMGQEVILRCVPISNHLYFYWYRQILGQKVEFLVSFYNNEISEKSEIFDDQFSVERPDGSNFTLKIRSTKLEDSAMYFCASSEDRVYSGNTIYFGEGSWLTVV.

The chain is built from TRBV10-3 and TRBJ2-7, with D possibly TRBD1 on 6 matching bases. The germline V and J ends were trimmed by 2 bases and 3 bases, with 11 bases remaining between them. Per the germline V gene, CDR1 is ENHRY and CDR2 is SYGVKD. The CDR3 has 14 residues. This chain's CDR3 is CAISEEGTNYEQYF. Written as DNA, the CDR3 is TGTGCCATCAGTGAGGAGGGGACAAACTACGAGCAGTACTTC.

V is TRBV7-3 and J is TRBJ2-5, with 8 bases that match TRBD2. The V gene end was trimmed by 1 base and the J gene end by 5 bases; junction bases not matched to a gene: 6. The CDR3 is 15 residues long. CDR1 is SGHTA and CDR2 is FQGTGA in the germline V gene. CDR3 region: CASSLRLAGGETQYF. CDR3 DNA sequence: TGTGCCAGCAGCTTAAGGCTAGCGGGTGGGGAGACCCAGTACTTC. The full variable domain, its missing parts supplied by reference TRBV7-3 and TRBJ2-5, is GAGVSQTPSNKVTEKGKYVELRCDPISGHTALYWYRQSLGQGPEFLIYFQGTGAADDSGLPNDRFFAVRPEGSVSTLKIQRTERGDSAVYLCASSLRLAGGETQYFGPGTRLLVL.

Only a few counts were recorded for this clone. J is TRBJ1-1 and V is TRBV7-6; D is undetermined. The CDR3 has 13 amino acids. The germline gives CDR1 SGHVS, CDR2 FNYEAQ. V shed 1 base and J shed 3 bases, with 6 bases lying between them. Here the CDR3 DNA reads TGTGCCAGCAGCTTAGAAGTTTACACTGAAGCTTTCTTT. Translation: CASSLEVYTEAFF.

In DNA, the CDR3 is TGTGCCAGCAGCCAACAGACAGGCCTTAATTCACCCCTCCACTTT. As protein: CASSQQTGLNSPLHF. The rearrangement links TRBV3-1 (or the pseudogene TRBV3-2) to TRBJ1-6, with D tentatively TRBD1 (6 bases). The CDR3 is 15 amino acids. Germline assignment: CDR1 LGHDT and CDR2 YNNKEL (reference sequence). V was pared by 2 bases and J by 6 bases, with 11 bases between.

V and J are TRBV3-1 (or the pseudogene TRBV3-2) and TRBJ2-5, with D perhaps matching TRBD2 (7 bases). With 3 bases removed from V and 0 bases from J, the gap between germline ends came to 17 bases. CDR1 is LGHDT and CDR2 is YNNKEL in the germline V gene (reference sequence). CDR3 length equals 17 residues. CDR3 sequence reads: CASSHIGGGLNQETQYF. The CDR3 DNA is TGTGCCAGCAGCCACATAGGGGGGGGACTGAACCAAGAGACCCAGTACTTC.

This chain joins TRBV2 and TRBJ2-7; 12 nucleotides agree with TRBD1. Germline V gene sequence: CDR1 SNHLY, CDR2 FYNNEI. The CDR3 covers 15 residues. Trimming at V came to 8 bases and at J to 4 bases, leaving 9 bases not matched to a gene. This CDR3 reads CASRRDRGQAYEQYF. In DNA form, the CDR3 reads TGTGCCAGCCGACGGGACAGGGGGCAAGCTTACGAGCAGTACTTC.